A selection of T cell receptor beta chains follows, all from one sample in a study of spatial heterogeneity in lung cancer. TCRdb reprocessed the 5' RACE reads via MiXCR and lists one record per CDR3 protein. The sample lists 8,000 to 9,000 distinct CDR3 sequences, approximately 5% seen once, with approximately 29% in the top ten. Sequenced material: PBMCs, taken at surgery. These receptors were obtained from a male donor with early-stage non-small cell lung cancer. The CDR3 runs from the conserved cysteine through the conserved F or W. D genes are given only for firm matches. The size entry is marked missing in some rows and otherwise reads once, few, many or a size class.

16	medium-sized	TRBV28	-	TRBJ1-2	TGTGCCAGCACCACCATTGTATGGGGCGGTAACTATGGCTACACCTTC	CASTTIVWGGNYGYTF
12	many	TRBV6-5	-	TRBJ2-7	TGTGCCAGCAGAACGGGATACTACGAGCAGTACTTC	CASRTGYYEQYF
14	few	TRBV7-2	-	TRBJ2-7	TGTGCCAGCAGCCCTACTCACGGCCCCTACGAGCAGTACTTC	CASSPTHGPYEQYF
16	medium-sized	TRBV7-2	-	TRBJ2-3	TGTGCCAGCAGCTCACCTATACTCCCCAGCACAGATACGCAGTATTTT	CASSSPILPSTDTQYF
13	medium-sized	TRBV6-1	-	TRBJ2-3	TGTGCCAGCGGTACCGGGCCCACAGATACGCAGTATTTT	CASGTGPTDTQYF
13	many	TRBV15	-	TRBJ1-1	TGTGCCACCAGCAGAAAGGGAAACACTGAAGCTTTCTTT	CATSRKGNTEAFF
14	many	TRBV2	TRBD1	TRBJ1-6	TGTGCCAGCAGGAGCGGGACAGGGGGCTCACCCCTCCACTTT	CASRSGTGGSPLHF
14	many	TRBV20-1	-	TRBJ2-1	TGCAGTGCTAGAGTGGGGGGGGCTTATGGTGAGCAGTTCTTC	CSARVGGAYGEQFF
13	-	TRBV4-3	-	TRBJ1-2	TGCGCCAGCAGCCCACAGGGAAACTATGGCTACACCTTC	CASSPQGNYGYTF
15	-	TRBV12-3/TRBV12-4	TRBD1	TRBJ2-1	TGTGCCAGCAGATTGGACAGGGGAGTCTACAATGAGCAGTTCTTC	CASRLDRGVYNEQFF
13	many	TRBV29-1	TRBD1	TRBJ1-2	TGCAGCGTTGATAGGCTTCAGGGGGGTGGCTACACCTTC	CSVDRLQGGGYTF
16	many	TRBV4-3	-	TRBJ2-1	TGCGCCAGCAGCCAAGATTCAGGGTTGGTTCTCAATGAGCAGTTCTTC	CASSQDSGLVLNEQFF
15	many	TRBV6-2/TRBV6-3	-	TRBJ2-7	TGTGCCAGCGAGGGGGGAGACGGTCTCTCCTACGAGCAGTACTTC	CASEGGDGLSYEQYF
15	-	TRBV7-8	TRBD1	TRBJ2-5	TGTGCCAGCAGCTTGGAACAGGGGGCATCGGAGACCCAGTACTTC	CASSLEQGASETQYF
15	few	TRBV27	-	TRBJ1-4	TGTGCCAGCAGTTATATTGGTTTAGGGGATGAAAAACTGTTTTTT	CASSYIGLGDEKLFF
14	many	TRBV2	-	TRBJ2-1	TGTGCCAGCAGCTTACGCTCTCCCCCAGGTGAGCAGTTCTTC	CASSLRSPPGEQFF
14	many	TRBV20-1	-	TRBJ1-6	TGCAGTGCTAGCCCCTACAGGGTTGGATCACCCCTCCACTTT	CSASPYRVGSPLHF
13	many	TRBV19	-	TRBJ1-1	TGTGCCAGTACCGAGCCCCTGAACACTGAAGCTTTCTTT	CASTEPLNTEAFF
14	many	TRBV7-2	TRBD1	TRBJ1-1	TGTGCCAGCAGCCCGCGCGAACAGGGGCGGGAAGCTTTCTTT	CASSPREQGREAFF
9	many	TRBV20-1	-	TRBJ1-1	TGCAGTGTGGGCACTGAAGCTTTCTTT	CSVGTEAFF
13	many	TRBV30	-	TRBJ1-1	TGTGCCTGGAATGGTGGCAGGGAGGCTGAAGCTTTCTTT	CAWNGGREAEAFF
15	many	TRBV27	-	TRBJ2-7	TGTGCCAGCAGTTTAATGAGCACCCGGATGCGCGAGCAGTACTTC	CASSLMSTRMREQYF
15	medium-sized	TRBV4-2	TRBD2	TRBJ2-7	TGTGCCAGCAGCCAAGAAACTAGCGGGGGCTACGAGCAGTACTTC	CASSQETSGGYEQYF
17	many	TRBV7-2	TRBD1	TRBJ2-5	TGTGCCAGCAGCCAAATCCGTCGGACAGGGGGCGGGGAGACCCAGTACTTC	CASSQIRRTGGGETQYF
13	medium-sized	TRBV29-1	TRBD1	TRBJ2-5	TGCAGCGCTAAGGGACAGGGGTATGAGACCCAGTACTTC	CSAKGQGYETQYF
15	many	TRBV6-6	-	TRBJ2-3	TGTGCCAGCAGTGTCCCTCGGGCTAGCACAGATACGCAGTATTTT	CASSVPRASTDTQYF
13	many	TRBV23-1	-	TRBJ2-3	TGCGCCAGCCGGTGCGGGGTTACAGATACGCAGTATTTT	CASRCGVTDTQYF
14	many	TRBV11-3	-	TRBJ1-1	TGTGCCAGCAGCGTAGGAAACAGGAACACTGAAGCTTTCTTT	CASSVGNRNTEAFF
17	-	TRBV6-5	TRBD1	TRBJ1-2	TGTGCCAGCAGTTACGCTCTTACCGGACAGGGGGCGGGAGGCTACACCTTC	CASSYALTGQGAGGYTF
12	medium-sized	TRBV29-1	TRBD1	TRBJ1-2	TGCAGCGTTGATCCCGGGACAGGAGGCTACACCTTC	CSVDPGTGGYTF
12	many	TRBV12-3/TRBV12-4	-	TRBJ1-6	TGTGCCAGCAGTTACGGAAATTCACCCCTCCACTTT	CASSYGNSPLHF
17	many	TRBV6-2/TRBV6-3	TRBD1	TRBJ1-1	TGTGCCAGCAGTCCATATCTACGGACAGGGGCGGACACTGAAGCTTTCTTT	CASSPYLRTGADTEAFF
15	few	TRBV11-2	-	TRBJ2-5	TGTGCCAGCAGCTTAGAGTCCGGGTTCCAAGAGACCCAGTACTTC	CASSLESGFQETQYF
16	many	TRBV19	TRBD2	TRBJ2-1	TGTGCCAGTAGTATGAGGAGTAGCGGGGGGTCCAATGAGCAGTTCTTC	CASSMRSSGGSNEQFF
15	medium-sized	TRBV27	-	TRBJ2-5	TGTGCCAGCAGTTTTTCGCAGGGGACCCGGGAGACCCAGTACTTC	CASSFSQGTRETQYF
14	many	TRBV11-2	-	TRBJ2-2	TGTGCCAGCAGCTTAAAAAGGGGTATGGGGGAGCTGTTTTTT	CASSLKRGMGELFF
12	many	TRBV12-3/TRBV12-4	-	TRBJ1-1	TGTGCCAGCAGTTCCCAGAACCCCGAAGCTTTCTTT	CASSSQNPEAFF
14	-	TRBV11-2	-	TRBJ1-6	TGTGCCAGCACCGACCGGGGCAACAATTCACCCCTCCACTTT	CASTDRGNNSPLHF
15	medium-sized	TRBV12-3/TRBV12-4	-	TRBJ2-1	TGTGCCAGCAGTCCCGGACCACTAGCACGCTATGAGCAGTTCTTC	CASSPGPLARYEQFF
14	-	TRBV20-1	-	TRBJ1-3	TGCAGTGCTAGGCAAGTGGTTAGCGGAAACACCATATATTTT	CSARQVVSGNTIYF
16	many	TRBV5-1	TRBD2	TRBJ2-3	TGCGCCAGCACCAGGAGTGGCGGGGGAGACACAGATACGCAGTATTTT	CASTRSGGGDTDTQYF
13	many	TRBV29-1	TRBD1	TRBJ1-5	TGCAGCGCCCGACAGGGGGTCAATCAGCCCCAGCATTTT	CSARQGVNQPQHF
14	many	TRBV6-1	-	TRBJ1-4	TGTGCCAGCAGTGTCGGAGGGGTTGGTGAAAAACTGTTTTTT	CASSVGGVGEKLFF
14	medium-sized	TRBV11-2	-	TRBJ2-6	TGTGCCAGCAGCGGTTTTTCTGGGGCCAACGTCCTGACTTTC	CASSGFSGANVLTF
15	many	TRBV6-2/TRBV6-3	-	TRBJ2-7	TGTGCCAGCAGTTACTCTGGACGGGGTTCCTACGAGCAGTACTTC	CASSYSGRGSYEQYF
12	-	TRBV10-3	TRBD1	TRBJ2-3	TGTGCCATCAGTTCCGCCAGGACAGGGAAGTATTTT	CAISSARTGKYF
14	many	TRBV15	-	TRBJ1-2	TGTGCCACCAGCATTTCTGACAGGAACTATGGCTACACCTTC	CATSISDRNYGYTF